A selection of T cell receptor beta chains follows, all from one sample in a study of CD8+CD57+ T cells in acquired aplastic anemia. TCRdb independently ran MiXCR on the reads; one entry per CDR3 protein. The sample contains a few hundred thousand distinct CDR3 sequences, 61% of which appear only once. The material sequenced was sorted CD4+, CD8+, or CD8+CD57+ T cells (not recorded which) from PBMCs. These receptors were taken from a human donor in good health. Both conserved end residues are part of each CDR3. A D gene is named only where the DNA matches it firmly. Size is stated for part of the rows, as once, few or many counts, or as a class when the clone is expanded.

TRBV12-5	TRBD2	NA	TRBJ2-1	TGTGCCAGCAGGTTACTAACTAGCGGGTACAATGAGCAGTTCTTC	CASRLLTSGYNEQFF
TRBV11-3	NA	NA	TRBJ2-3	TGTGCCAGCAGCGGGAGACCGAAGACGGACCACCCTCCCGGTACGCAGTATTTT	CASSGRPKTDHPPGTQYF
TRBV7-8	TRBD1	NA	TRBJ1-1	TGTGCCAGCAGCTTAAGCTTGGACAGGGAGGAAGCTTTCTTT	CASSLSLDREEAFF
TRBV7-9	NA	few	TRBJ2-5	TGTGCCAGCAGCTTAGGGGGGCGCGCGTTAGAGACCCAGTACTTC	CASSLGGRALETQYF
TRBV27	NA	once	TRBJ1-6	TGTGCCAGCAGAGGGATCAGGGCTTATAATTCACCCCTCCACTTT	CASRGIRAYNSPLHF
TRBV20-1	TRBD2	many	TRBJ2-2	TGCAGTGCTAGAGATATACTAGCGGGGGGCTACACCGGGGAGCTGTTTTTT	CSARDILAGGYTGELFF
TRBV20-1	TRBD2	NA	TRBJ2-1	TGCAGTGCCAGACAGGGCGGCTACGGACTAGCGGTAAACAATGAGCAGTTCTTC	CSARQGGYGLAVNNEQFF
TRBV10-1	TRBD1	NA	TRBJ1-1	TGTGCCAGCACGTTCCGGCCAGCGGGACAGGGAGTGACTGAAGCTTTCTTT	CASTFRPAGQGVTEAFF
TRBV10-3	NA	NA	TRBJ1-6	TGTGCCATCAGTGAGGACGGCGGTGGGCCCCTCCACTTT	CAISEDGGGPLHF
TRBV10-1	TRBD2	NA	TRBJ2-2	TGCGCCAGCAGTGATCTAGCGGGAGGTGTCGGGGAGCTGTTTTTT	CASSDLAGGVGELFF
TRBV20-1	TRBD2	NA	TRBJ2-7	TGCAGTGCATTAGCGGGGGGGCTTTACGAGCAGTACTTC	CSALAGGLYEQYF
TRBV19	NA	NA	TRBJ1-3	TGTGCCAGTAGGAGGAACACCATATATTTT	CASRRNTIYF
TRBV25-1	TRBD1	NA	TRBJ1-4	TGTGCCAGCAGTGATCGATCCGGGACAGGGAATGGAAAACTGTTTTTT	CASSDRSGTGNGKLFF
TRBV20-1	TRBD2	NA	TRBJ2-2	TGCAGTGCTAGAGATCGGCTAGCGGGGGACTCGAACACCGGGGAGCTGTTTTTT	CSARDRLAGDSNTGELFF
TRBV9	TRBD2	many	TRBJ2-1	TGTGCCAGCAGCGTATATAGGACTAGCGGGGATGAGCAGTTCTTC	CASSVYRTSGDEQFF
TRBV29-1	NA	NA	TRBJ1-3	TGCAGCGTTGATACCTACGGGTTCGGAAACACCATATATTTT	CSVDTYGFGNTIYF
TRBV28	NA	few	TRBJ2-1	TGTGCCAGCGAACTTGGCGAGTACAATGAGCAGTTCTTC	CASELGEYNEQFF
TRBV29-1	NA	NA	TRBJ2-1	TGCAGCCAAGATCCACACGAGGGGATAAACTACAATGAGCAGTTCTTC	CSQDPHEGINYNEQFF
TRBV19	NA	NA	TRBJ1-5	TGTGCCGGCTCCAGGGGCGGCAATCAGCCCCAGCATTTT	CAGSRGGNQPQHF
TRBV6-1	TRBD2	once	TRBJ2-3	TGTGCCAGCAGAGTTGGGACTAGCGGGGGAGCAGATACGCAGTATTTT	CASRVGTSGGADTQYF
TRBV3-1	TRBD2	NA	TRBJ2-7	TGTGCCAGCAGCCAAGATCCCGGGAGGGGTTACGAGCAGTACTTC	CASSQDPGRGYEQYF
TRBV2	NA	NA	TRBJ1-3	TGTGCCAGCAGAAGGACCAATTTTAACTCTGGAAACACCATATATTTT	CASRRTNFNSGNTIYF
TRBV5-1	NA	many	TRBJ2-7	TGCGCCAGCAGCTACAGCTCCTACGAGCAGTACTTC	CASSYSSYEQYF
TRBV19	NA	NA	TRBJ2-1	TGTGCCAGTAGTCCTGACCCCCCAGCGACTAGGGGGTACAATGAGCAGTTCTTC	CASSPDPPATRGYNEQFF
TRBV27	NA	NA	TRBJ1-2	TGTGCCAGCAGTTTGCAGGGTATGAACTACACCTTC	CASSLQGMNYTF
TRBV7-8	TRBD1	many	TRBJ2-3	TGTGCCAGCAGCTCTAGGCGGGACCAGGACAGGGGGCCAGATACGCAGTATTTT	CASSSRRDQDRGPDTQYF
TRBV27	NA	NA	TRBJ2-7	TGTGCCAGCAGTTGGACATCCCCCCCCTACGAGCAGTACTTC	CASSWTSPPYEQYF
TRBV9	TRBD2	many	TRBJ2-3	TGTGCCAGCAGCCCTTGGACTAGCGGTAGCACAGATACGCAGTATTTT	CASSPWTSGSTDTQYF
TRBV20-1	TRBD2	NA	TRBJ2-1	TGCAGTGGAAGTGGCGGGAGGGGCGGTGAGCAGTTCTTC	CSGSGGRGGEQFF
TRBV2	NA	NA	TRBJ2-5	TGTGCCAGCAGGCCAGTCAGGGAGCAAGAGACCCAGTACTTC	CASRPVREQETQYF
TRBV29-1	NA	NA	TRBJ1-1	TGCAGCGTCGTTGACGGGGCTCTGAACACCGAAGCTTTCTTT	CSVVDGALNTEAFF
TRBV19	TRBD1	NA	TRBJ2-7	TGTGCCAGTAGTCCGGGACAGGGGGGTCGGCAGTACTTC	CASSPGQGGRQYF
TRBV29-1	NA	NA	TRBJ1-1	TGCAGCGTTGAACAGACAGATGCGAACACTGAAGCTTTCTTT	CSVEQTDANTEAFF